Listed below are T cell receptor beta chains from one sample, sequenced in a study of cytomegalovirus exposure and HLA in healthy donors. The data were produced by immunoSEQ multiplex PCR, yet TCRdb's version contains in-frame clones alone and is incomplete. Counted here are 200,000 or so clones, approximately 80% occurring once; the ten biggest clones make up around 1.9%. What was sequenced was PBMCs. The receptors derive from a woman aged 18-29 years in good health and CMV-seropositive. Each CDR3 is given with its conserved first and last residue. The D gene is left open where the match is weak. Rows give clone size only sometimes, using once, few, many, or a class for an expanded clone.

>TRBV27|NA|TRBJ1-5|NA
TGTGCCAGCAGTTCTGGCAGTTATAGCAATCAGCCCCAGCATTTT
CASSSGSYSNQPQHF
>TRBV7-2|once|TRBJ1-2|NA
TGTGCCAGCAGCTCTAGGCAAGGCCATGGCTACACCTTC
CASSSRQGHGYTF
>TRBV2|NA|TRBJ2-5|TRBD2
TGTGCCAGCAGTGGGGCTAGCGGGGGGTACCAAGAGACCCAGTACTTC
CASSGASGGYQETQYF
>TRBV19|NA|TRBJ2-5|NA
TGTGCCAGTAGTATTCCGGGGTCGGAAGAGACCCAGTACTTC
CASSIPGSEETQYF
>TRBV18|NA|TRBJ2-7|TRBD1
TGTGCCAGCTCACTTGGGACAGGGCCCTACGAGCAGTACTTC
CASSLGTGPYEQYF
>TRBV18|NA|TRBJ1-1|NA
TGTGCCAGCTCAAAAACAGAGAACACTGAAGCTTTCTTT
CASSKTENTEAFF
>TRBV7-9|NA|TRBJ1-2|NA
TGTTCCAGCAGCTTAGGCCCCAGTAGGGGTGACTTAAACTATGGCTACACCTTC
CSSSLGPSRGDLNYGYTF
>TRBV15|NA|TRBJ2-5|TRBD2
TGTGCCACCAGTTATCGACTAGCGGTTCAAGAGACCCAGTACTTC
CATSYRLAVQETQYF
>TRBV7-2|NA|TRBJ2-4|NA
TGTGCCAGCAGCTTAGGTTCTCGTGGGGGGAGGAACATTCAGTACTTC
CASSLGSRGGRNIQYF
>TRBV4-1|NA|TRBJ1-5|TRBD1
TGCGCCAGCAGCCAAGCCGGTTACGGACAGGGGGGTCAGCCCCAGCATTTT
CASSQAGYGQGGQPQHF
>TRBV9|NA|TRBJ1-1|NA
TGTGCCAGCAGTGACCCGGAGGGGGGGCTATTGTCCATGAACACTGAAGCTTTCTTT
CASSDPEGGLLSMNTEAFF
>TRBV6-4|NA|TRBJ2-2|NA
TGTGCCAGCAGTGACTTCGGGGGGAACACCGGGGAGCTGTTTTTT
CASSDFGGNTGELFF
>TRBV7-3|NA|TRBJ2-1|TRBD2
TGTGCCAGCAGCTTAGGGGGACTAGCGGGGGGTTCGGTTGAGCAGTTCTTC
CASSLGGLAGGSVEQFF
>TRBV7-9|NA|TRBJ2-5|NA
TGTGCCAGCAGCTTGGCGGTTCAAGAGACCCAGTACTTC
CASSLAVQETQYF
>TRBV10-1|NA|TRBJ2-5|TRBD2
TGCGCCAGCAGTGAGTCGACCAGCGGGGGGGCCGGAGAGACCCAGTACTTC
CASSESTSGGAGETQYF
>TRBV11-3|NA|TRBJ2-5|TRBD2
TGTGCCAGCAGCACTAGCGGGGAGTACGGGGAGACCCAGTACTTC
CASSTSGEYGETQYF
>TRBV2|NA|TRBJ2-1|NA
TGTGCCAGCAGTGAAGCGCTTCAAGCGGTGGGGGGTGAGCAGTTCTTC
CASSEALQAVGGEQFF
>TRBV7-7|NA|TRBJ2-1|NA
TGTGCCAGCAGCGGGGGGGCGGCGAATGAGCAGTTCTTC
CASSGGAANEQFF
>TRBV27|NA|TRBJ2-3|TRBD2
TGTGCCAGCAGTCGGACTAGCGGGGGGGACACAGATACGCAGTATTTT
CASSRTSGGDTDTQYF
>TRBV18|few|TRBJ1-4|NA
TGTGCCAGCGAACCTCAGAGGGGAGGCGAAAAACTGTTTTTT
CASEPQRGGEKLFF
>TRBV5-1|NA|TRBJ1-5|TRBD1
TGCGCCAGCAGCGACAGACCGGGACAGGGGTATCAGCCCCAGCATTTT
CASSDRPGQGYQPQHF
>TRBV5-1|NA|TRBJ2-3|TRBD1
TGCGCCAGCAGCCCCCGGGACAGGGAGTCAGATACGCAGTATTTT
CASSPRDRESDTQYF
>TRBV18|NA|TRBJ2-5|NA
TGTGCCAGCTCACCGGGCAGGGAAGGAATCGGGACCCAGTACTTC
CASSPGREGIGTQYF
>TRBV5-1|NA|TRBJ1-2|NA
TGCGCCAGCAGCTACGCGAAAAATTTAGGCTACACCTTC
CASSYAKNLGYTF
>TRBV28|NA|TRBJ2-3|TRBD2
TGTGCCAGCAGGGGGACTAGCGGGGGTAGAGATACGCAGTATTTT
CASRGTSGGRDTQYF
>TRBV6-4|NA|TRBJ1-4|NA
TGTGCCAGCAGTGGAAGGACACCAAGTAATGAAAAACTGTTTTTT
CASSGRTPSNEKLFF
>TRBV7-2|NA|TRBJ2-3|NA
TGTGCCAGCAGCTTCGTGGATACGCAGTATTTT
CASSFVDTQYF
>TRBV7-9|NA|TRBJ2-7|TRBD2
TGTGCCAGCAGCTTAGCGTCGACTAGCGTGGCCTACGAGCAGTACTTC
CASSLASTSVAYEQYF
>TRBV28|NA|TRBJ2-7|TRBD1
TGTGCCAGCAGTTTTGCAGACAGGGCCTACGAGCAGTACTTC
CASSFADRAYEQYF